Following are 27 T cell receptor beta chains from one sample sequenced in a study of response to subunit inactivated influenza vaccine. TCRdb passed the RT-PCR reads through MiXCR, listing each CDR3 protein once. The sample shows approximately 700,000 distinct CDR3 sequences, approximately 15% of them seen only once. Sample: PBMCs from blood, taken 12 days after vaccination. The receptor set was obtained from a man aged 45-65 years who received an inactivated influenza vaccine.

This clonotype was detected many times. V is TRBV10-3 and J is TRBJ2-5; 7 bases agree with TRBD1. V was pared by 3 bases and J by 5 bases, with 12 bases of the junction left unmatched. Germline lookup yields CDR1 ENHRY and CDR2 SYGVKD. The CDR3 is 16 amino acids. The CDR3 DNA sequence: TGTGCCATCAGTGATACCCAGACAGGGAAGTGGGAGACCCAGTACTTC. Amino acids: CAISDTQTGKWETQYF.

This clonotype was seen many times. The rearrangement joins TRBV12-3 or TRBV12-4 to TRBJ2-7; 7 nucleotides align to TRBD1. The CDR3 totals 13 residues. J gave up 2 bases and V 5 bases, and 3 bases lay outside the gene matches. The CDR3 region is CASSIGQAYEQYF. DNA for the CDR3: TGTGCCAGCAGTATAGGACAGGCCTACGAGCAGTACTTC.

This clonotype turned up a few times. The chain carries TRBV5-6 and TRBJ2-1; no reliable D call. Germline loops: CDR1 SGHDT, CDR2 YYEEEE. Trimming took 2 bases from V and 5 from J, leaving 17 bases between them. The CDR3 covers 16 residues. The DNA of the CDR3 is TGTGCCAGCAGCTTTCTAACAGCCGGCCCTAACAATGAGCAGTTCTTC. As protein: CASSFLTAGPNNEQFF.

This clonotype has only a few counts. Here the CDR3 DNA reads TGTGCCAGCAGCTTCGTGACAACTAATGAAAAACTGTTTTTT. Translating it yields CASSFVTTNEKLFF. The chain has TRBV7-9 and TRBJ1-4, with D unclear. V lost 3 bases and J 0 bases, leaving 5 bases between the germline ends. The length of the CDR3 is 14 residues. CDR1 is SEHNR, CDR2 FQNEAQ, per germline (reference sequence).

The chain links TRBV7-9 to TRBJ2-4; a possible D gene is TRBD2 (7 bases). The CDR3 contains 14 residues. Germline V CDR1 and CDR2: SEHNR, FQNEAQ (reference sequence). Trimming pared 4 bases from V and 5 bases from J, leaving 12 bases between. The CDR3 reads CASSWGLAENIQYF. The CDR3 DNA is TGTGCCAGCAGCTGGGGGCTAGCGGAAAACATTCAGTACTTC.

This chain uses TRBV4-1 with TRBJ2-2; possible D gene TRBD1, 7 bases. The CDR3 sequence is 17 residues long. CDR1 and CDR2 (germline): MGHRA, YSYEKL. Trimming pared 1 base from V and 5 bases from J, leaving 17 bases between. CDR3 in DNA: TGCGCCAGCAGCCAAGTTGCAGGGGGGATTGTGACCGGGGAGCTGTTTTTT. This sequence encodes CASSQVAGGIVTGELFF.

This clonotype was seen more than once but under ten times. V usage is TRBV10-3 and J usage is TRBJ2-1, with 9 bases matching TRBD1. This CDR3 comprises 11 residues. V shed 11 bases and J 7 bases; nucleotides not matched to a gene: 3. Germline assignment: CDR1 ENHRY and CDR2 SYGVKD. In DNA, the CDR3 is TGTGCCGGGGGGACAGGGAATGAGCAGTTCTTC. This translates into CAGGTGNEQFF.

This clonotype was picked up a small number of times. The genes are TRBV3-1 and TRBJ2-5; D call uncertain. Germline V gene sequence: CDR1 LGHDT, CDR2 YNNKEL (reference sequence). The V end was cut by 1 base, the J end by 1 base, with 10 bases between. This CDR3 is 15 amino acids long. This chain's CDR3 is CASSQGPAAQETQYF. Here the CDR3 DNA reads TGTGCCAGCAGCCAAGGTCCAGCAGCCCAAGAGACCCAGTACTTC.

A single count supports this clonotype. The chain recombines TRBV3-1 with TRBJ2-2, with TRBD1 matching 10 bases. Germline trimming cut 5 bases from V and 5 bases from J; bases unmatched to any gene: 8. The CDR3 runs to 16 residues. Germline-derived CDR1 and CDR2 are LGHDT and YNNKEL (reference sequence). The CDR3 region is CASSYGTGVGTGELFF. The CDR3 DNA reads TGTGCCAGCAGCTATGGGACAGGGGTAGGGACCGGGGAGCTGTTTTTT.

This clonotype occurred a few times. The chain has TRBV6-1 and TRBJ2-7; 8 bases map to TRBD1. From germline, CDR1 is MNHNS and CDR2 SASEGT. Trimming cost V 6 bases and J 3 bases; bases outside gene matches: 7. The CDR3 has 14 residues. CDR3 coding DNA: TGTGCCAGCAGAGTAGGACAGGGAGTCTACGAGCAGTACTTC. Encoded protein: CASRVGQGVYEQYF.

The J gene is TRBJ2-1, the V gene TRBV3-1, with D perhaps matching TRBD1 (6 bases). Germline lookup yields CDR1 LGHDT and CDR2 YNNKEL (reference sequence). CDR3 length equals 15 residues. Trimming removed 0 bases at V and 9 bases at J, with 15 bases between. CDR3 in amino acids: CASSQDTGTIGEQFF. The DNA for the CDR3 is TGTGCCAGCAGCCAAGACACAGGGACCATCGGTGAGCAGTTCTTC.

This clonotype has more than one count but fewer than ten. The chain couples TRBV12-3 or TRBV12-4 to TRBJ2-2; no reliable D call. V was pared by 2 bases and J by 14 bases, with 12 bases between. This CDR3 comprises 12 residues. CDR3 sequence: CASSLIISNLFF. The CDR3 nucleotides read TGTGCCAGCAGTTTAATCATCTCCAACCTGTTTTTT.

In this sample, this clonotype turned up a few times. The J gene is TRBJ2-1, the V gene TRBV20-1; TRBD1 is a possible D gene (6 bases). There are 13 residues in the CDR3. Trimming cost V 3 bases and J 6 bases, with 12 bases left between them. Germline V lookup: CDR1 DFQATT, CDR2 SNEGSKA (reference sequence). CDR3 region: CSAREDRLNEQFF. CDR3 nucleotide sequence: TGCAGTGCTAGGGAAGACAGGCTCAATGAGCAGTTCTTC.

A few counts support this clonotype. CDR3 protein: CASSQRDGRGEQFF. CDR3 DNA sequence: TGTGCCAGCAGCCAACGGGACGGTCGGGGGGAGCAGTTCTTC. This chain connects TRBV28 to TRBJ2-1; weak D call: TRBD2 (6 bases). The CDR3 has 14 amino acids. Trimming cost V 6 bases and J 10 bases, with 19 bases left between them. Germline V lookup: CDR1 MDHEN, CDR2 SYDVKM.

This clonotype turned up a few times. The chain combines TRBV6-2 or TRBV6-3 with TRBJ1-5; D remains ambiguous. The germline V gene has CDR1 MNHEY and CDR2 SVGEGT. This CDR3 region has 15 residues. V shed 1 base and J shed 5 bases, with 12 bases lying between them. The CDR3 reads CASSYFGSNDQPQHF. CDR3 sequence (DNA): TGTGCCAGCAGTTACTTCGGCAGTAACGATCAGCCCCAGCATTTT.

CDR3 nucleotide sequence: TGTGCCAGCAGTTACTCTAGCGTCGGGACGGGACAAGAGACCCAGTACTTC. The encoded protein is CASSYSSVGTGQETQYF. J is TRBJ2-5 and V is TRBV6-5; D tentatively fits TRBD1 or TRBD2 (5 bases each). Deletions cut 0 bases from V and 2 bases from J, with 16 bases between. CDR1 and CDR2 from the germline V gene are MNHEY and SVGAGI. The CDR3 covers 17 residues.

The rearrangement links TRBV2 to TRBJ1-6, with D possibly TRBD1 on 5 matching bases. CDR3 length: 13 residues. Trimming pared 11 bases from V and 8 bases from J, leaving 16 bases between. Germline assignment: CDR1 SNHLY and CDR2 FYNNEI. The CDR3 coding sequence is TGTGCCTTGGGCAGGGATGGTGATTCACCCCTCCACTTT. Translation: CALGRDGDSPLHF.

This clonotype turned up a few times. The CDR3 coding sequence is TGTGCCAGCAGCTTCCGACAGCCGAACACAGATACGCAGTATTTT. Amino acids: CASSFRQPNTDTQYF. The genes are TRBV7-2 and TRBJ2-3; weak D call: TRBD1 (5 bases). V shed 3 bases and J shed 2 bases, with 12 bases lying between them. Germline assignment: CDR1 SGHTA and CDR2 FQGNSA. The CDR3 covers 15 residues.

This clonotype was counted many times. This sequence joins TRBV29-1 and TRBJ2-2; 7 bases align to TRBD1. The trim removed 7 bases at V and 0 bases at J, leaving 5 bases unmatched. Germline-derived CDR1 and CDR2 are SQVTM and ANQGSEA. This CDR3 contains 14 residues. As DNA, the CDR3 is TGCAGCGCTAAGGGGGCATCGAACACCGGGGAGCTGTTTTTT. This codes for CSAKGASNTGELFF.

This clonotype was seen repeatedly, ten times or more. This chain links TRBV7-2 with TRBJ2-1, with 7 positions matching TRBD2. Germline lookup yields CDR1 SGHTA and CDR2 FQGNSA. The CDR3 consists of 13 residues. After removal of 5 bases from V and 7 bases from J, the junction contained 5 bases not matched to a gene. The chain's CDR3 is CASSPGLVNEQFF. CDR3 DNA: TGTGCCAGCAGCCCCGGACTAGTTAATGAGCAGTTCTTC.

This clonotype was seen ten or more times. This chain joins TRBV6-5 and TRBJ2-3; 9 positions match TRBD2. This CDR3 region has 18 residues. Trimming cost V 0 bases and J 5 bases; bases outside gene matches: 12. Germline V lookup: CDR1 MNHEY, CDR2 SVGAGI. For the CDR3, the DNA is TGTGCCAGCAGTTACTCGAGCGGCGGCGGGGGGGCGGTAGATACGCAGTATTTT. Translated: CASSYSSGGGGAVDTQYF.

This clonotype was observed a few times. This chain links TRBV6-1 with TRBJ1-1; no reliable D call. V lost 6 bases and J lost 7, with 9 bases in between. The CDR3 has 11 amino acids. The germline gives CDR1 MNHNS, CDR2 SASEGT. CDR3 DNA sequence: TGTGCCAGCAGCGCCAGGCGTGAAGCTTTCTTT. This encodes CASSARREAFF.

The sample holds many counts of this clonotype. This sequence joins TRBV29-1 and TRBJ2-3; unclear D gene. Trimming cost V 2 bases and J 4 bases, with 16 bases left between them. Germline V gene data show CDR1 as SQVTM and CDR2 as ANQGSEA. CDR3 length equals 15 residues. In DNA form, the CDR3 reads TGCAGCGTTGAAAGGAACAGTTTAGGCCCAGATACGCAGTATTTT. It specifies CSVERNSLGPDTQYF.

The rearrangement joins TRBV5-1 to TRBJ1-2; D gene ambiguous. Germline CDR1 and CDR2: SGHRS and YFSETQ. The V and J ends lost 3 bases and 1 base respectively, with 13 bases between them. CDR3 length: 15 amino acids. The CDR3 protein is CASSYLTGNNYGYTF. The CDR3 bases are TGCGCCAGCAGCTATCTGACGGGAAATAACTATGGCTACACCTTC. Full variable domain (outside the CDR3, taken from reference TRBV5-1 and TRBJ1-2): KAGVTQTPRYLIKTRGQQVTLSCSPISGHRSVSWYQQTPGQGLQFLFEYFSETQRNKGNFPGRFSGRQFSNSRSEMNVSTLELGDSALYLCASSYLTGNNYGYTFGSGTRLTVV.

In this sample, this clonotype turned up a few times. This chain connects TRBV12-3 or TRBV12-4 to TRBJ1-3, with unresolved D. This CDR3 contains 12 residues. V lost 8 bases and J 0 bases, leaving 5 bases between the germline ends. The CDR3 loop is CASGVSGNTIYF. The CDR3 coding sequence is TGTGCCAGCGGGGTCTCTGGAAACACCATATATTTT.

There are a few counts of this clonotype. The chain uses TRBV9 and TRBJ2-1; D might be TRBD1 or TRBD2, each matching 5 bases. This CDR3 is built from 16 residues. Germline CDR1 SGDLS, CDR2 YYNGEE. Trimming removed 0 bases from V and 2 bases from J, with 12 bases in between. The CDR3 region is CASSVGGGGTYNEQFF. CDR3 bases: TGTGCCAGCAGCGTAGGAGGTGGGGGAACCTACAATGAGCAGTTCTTC.

This sequence joins TRBV3-1 and TRBJ2-2; no clear D. Trimming took off 4 bases at V and 7 bases at J, with 4 bases between the two ends. There are 11 residues in the CDR3. Germline V gene sequence: CDR1 LGHDT, CDR2 YNNKEL (reference sequence). The CDR3 is CASSRRGELFF. The CDR3 nucleotides are TGTGCCAGCAGCCGCCGCGGGGAGCTGTTTTTT.